The 17 T cell receptor beta chains listed next were all sequenced from one sample in a study of identifying expanded T cells in peripheral blood. Assay used: immunoSEQ multiplex PCR; TCRdb lists only in-frame clones, some missing. This table holds roughly 100,000 clones, around 88% found once. Sequenced material: blood. Receptors originate from a person aged 18 to 69 in good health.

Note on this clone: Within the sample, other DNA sequences also encode this same CDR3. The V and J genes are TRBV7-9 and TRBJ1-5, with no clear D. Germline loops: CDR1 SEHNR, CDR2 FQNEAQ (reference sequence). The CDR3 contains 13 residues. The V gene lost 2 bases and the J gene lost 1 base, with 3 bases spanning the gap. CDR3 coding DNA: TGTGCCAGCAGCTTAAGCAGCAATCAGCCCCAGCATTTT. This translates into CASSLSSNQPQHF.

This rearrangement joins TRBV6-1 to TRBJ1-2; possible D gene TRBD1, 6 bases. This CDR3 is 14 amino acids long. Trimming removed 1 base from V and 4 bases from J, with 10 bases in between. Germline assignment: CDR1 MNHNS and CDR2 SASEGT. CDR3 residues: CASSEGGTPYGYTF. CDR3 coding DNA: TGTGCCAGCAGTGAAGGGGGGACACCCTATGGCTACACCTTC.

This chain joins TRBV6-6 and TRBJ2-2; no reliable D call. This CDR3 comprises 12 residues. Trimming removed 8 bases at V and 1 base at J, with 5 bases between. Germline-derived CDR1 and CDR2 are MNHNY and SVGAGI (reference sequence). For the CDR3, the DNA is TGTGCCAGCGGGGTGAACACCGGGGAGCTGTTTTTT. It codes for CASGVNTGELFF.

The V call is TRBV30, the J call TRBJ1-1; the D gene is possibly TRBD1 (5 bases). The CDR3 sequence is 14 residues long. V lost 3 bases to trimming and J lost 3 bases, with 14 bases between them. The germline V gene has CDR1 GTSNPN and CDR2 SVGIG (reference sequence). CDR3 residues: CAWRYYVGDTEAFF. DNA of the CDR3: TGTGCCTGGAGGTATTATGTAGGGGACACTGAAGCTTTCTTT.

The chain is built from TRBV13 and TRBJ2-3; D assignment may be TRBD1 or TRBD2 (5 bases each). The CDR3 totals 12 residues. The germline V gene encodes CDR1 PRHDT and CDR2 FYEKMQ (reference sequence). Trimming stripped 5 bases from V and 3 bases from J, with 6 bases between. The CDR3 is CASSEGTDTQYF. CDR3 DNA: TGTGCCAGCAGCGAGGGGACAGATACGCAGTATTTT.

This chain links TRBV7-9 with TRBJ1-2; a weak D match, TRBD1 (5 bases). The CDR3 runs to 13 residues. The V and J ends lost 5 bases and 6 bases respectively, with 13 bases between them. The germline V gene encodes CDR1 SEHNR and CDR2 FQNEAQ (reference sequence). CDR3 sequence (DNA): TGTGCCAGCAGCCCTCAGGGTGTGGATGGCTACACCTTC. The encoded protein is CASSPQGVDGYTF.

V is TRBV2 and J is TRBJ1-6; D gene unclear. V was cut by 2 bases and J by 8 bases, with 7 bases left in between. The CDR3 is 13 residues long. Germline V gives CDR1 SNHLY, CDR2 FYNNEI. The CDR3 region is CASSESRDSPLHF. Here the CDR3 DNA reads TGTGCCAGCAGTGAATCTCGGGATTCACCCCTCCACTTT.

The rearrangement links TRBV6-6 to TRBJ2-5; no firm D call. The length of the CDR3 is 11 residues. V was cut by 8 bases and J by 7 bases, with 11 bases left in between. Germline CDR1 MNHNY, CDR2 SVGAGI (reference sequence). The chain's CDR3 is CASGTPGTQYF. The CDR3 coding sequence is TGTGCCAGCGGAACCCCGGGGACCCAGTACTTC.

The rearrangement joins TRBV5-4 to TRBJ2-5; 12 nucleotides line up with TRBD2. The CDR3 loop spans 16 amino acids. V was pared by 2 bases and J by 5 bases, with 7 bases of the junction left unmatched. Germline CDR1 reads SGHNT; CDR2 reads YYREEE (reference sequence). The CDR3, as DNA: TGTGCCAGCAGCTTAAGACTAGCGGGGGCGAGGGAGACCCAGTACTTC. Translating gives CASSLRLAGARETQYF.

This sequence joins TRBV7-8 and TRBJ1-1; D possibly corresponds to TRBD1 (5 bases). This CDR3 comprises 13 residues. Trimming left V 4 bases short and J 1 base short, with 7 bases between. CDR1 is SGHVS, CDR2 FQNEAQ, per germline. CDR3 coding DNA: TGTGCCAGCAGCTGGGGGAGGAACACTGAAGCTTTCTTT. As protein: CASSWGRNTEAFF.

The chain is built from TRBV4-3 and TRBJ1-2, with no clear D. Germline CDR1 and CDR2: LGHNA and YSLEER. The length of the CDR3 is 16 residues. V was pared by 4 bases and J by 6 bases, with 21 bases between. DNA for the CDR3: TGCGCCAGCAGCCGGAACTTAGACCAATCCCTAAATGGCTACACCTTC. This encodes CASSRNLDQSLNGYTF.

The chain couples TRBV15 to TRBJ1-2, with TRBD1 matching over 10 bases. The CDR3 extends over 15 amino acids. V shed 5 bases and J 4 bases; nucleotides not matched to a gene: 7. The V gene's germline CDR1 is LNHNV and CDR2 YYDKDF (reference sequence). CDR3 residues: CATSGPGTGAYGYTF. In DNA form, the CDR3 reads TGTGCCACCAGCGGACCCGGGACAGGGGCCTATGGCTACACCTTC.

This clone has just a few counts. This chain uses TRBV5-4 with TRBJ1-2; D is possibly TRBD1 (5 bases). The CDR3 sequence is 13 residues long. Germline CDR1 is SGHNT and CDR2 is YYREEE (reference sequence). Trimming cost V 1 base and J 1 base, with 5 bases left between them. This CDR3 reads CASSLQGNYGYTF. The DNA of the CDR3 is TGTGCCAGCAGCTTGCAGGGTAACTATGGCTACACCTTC.

V gene TRBV29-1 combines with J gene TRBJ2-1, with 10 bases lining up with TRBD2. The CDR3 spans 14 residues. The V gene's germline CDR1 is SQVTM and CDR2 ANQGSEA. After removal of 7 bases from V and 7 bases from J, the junction contained 10 bases not matched to a gene. DNA for the CDR3: TGCAGCGGCCGGACTAGCGGCGCAGGGAATGAGCAGTTCTTC. Translated: CSGRTSGAGNEQFF.

This chain uses TRBV14 with TRBJ2-3, with D perhaps TRBD2 (6 bases). V was shortened by 5 bases and J by 2 bases, with 11 bases between the two germline ends. The CDR3 contains 14 residues. Germline CDR1 and CDR2: SGHDN and FVKESK. In DNA, the CDR3 is TGTGCCAGCAGCTGGGACTCCTACACAGATACGCAGTATTTT. It codes for CASSWDSYTDTQYF.

The chain recombines TRBV5-1 with TRBJ2-7; no clear D. CDR1 SGHRS and CDR2 YFSETQ come from the germline V gene. This CDR3 region has 14 residues. V was pared by 0 bases and J by 3 bases, with 10 bases between. The CDR3 DNA reads as TGCGCCAGCAGCTTGGGGACGAAGAGCTACGAGCAGTACTTC. Its protein product is CASSLGTKSYEQYF.

The chain is built from TRBV28 and TRBJ2-6; maybe TRBD1 (5 bases). The germline CDR1 and CDR2 sequences are MDHEN and SYDVKM. The length of the CDR3 is 17 residues. The germline V and J ends were trimmed by 3 bases and 4 bases, with 16 bases remaining between them. DNA of the CDR3: TGTGCCAGCAGTTTGGGGCAGGGCGTGGGCGGGGCCAACGTCCTGACTTTC. Translated, it gives CASSLGQGVGGANVLTF.